The clone carrying this T cell receptor beta chain has a handful of counts. Here immunoSEQ multiplex PCR was the method, and the copy in TCRdb shows in-frame clones only, minus some. This table has about 150,000 clones, approximately 82% appearing once. The ends lost 0 bases at V and 4 bases at J; junction bases unmatched: 3. The CDR3 is 16 residues long. Per the germline V gene, CDR1 is SGHDT and CDR2 is YYEEEE. This sample is drawn from a study of blood T cell repertoires in COVID-19. The origin of this receptor is a woman aged 45-65 years with acute or convalescent COVID-19. Input material: peripheral blood. The chain employs TRBV5-6 and TRBJ1-5; the match to TRBD1 covers 11 bases. CDR3 residues: CASSLGDRGWNQPQHF. The CDR3 DNA is TGTGCCAGCAGCTTGGGGGACAGGGGGTGGAATCAGCCCCAGCATTTT.